This record covers a single TCR beta chain. The antigen is undetermined. The protocol was immunoSEQ multiplex PCR, while the TCRdb copy is restricted to in-frame clones and leaves out a portion. The sample carries over a million clones, around 78% recorded once. These data originate in a study of shared clonotypes between healthy human individuals. Whole-study findings and limits: Estimated clonotype richness was generally higher in naive than memory subsets. The study found about 5% of naive CD4 clonotypes shared across a few donors. How much donors shared clonotypes was expected to be affected by sequencing depth.

The CD4+ fraction was divided into a CD45RA+ naive subset and a CD45RA-negative memory subset. This CDR3 region has 15 residues. V trimming: 7 bases; J trimming: 2 bases; junction bases outside the gene matches: 9. The V gene's germline CDR1 is MNHNY and CDR2 SVGAGI (reference sequence). The rearrangement links TRBV6-6 to TRBJ2-7; 9 positions match TRBD2. The sequenced material came from memory CD4+ T cells from PBMCs. Subset indicated: CD45RA-negative fraction. The receptor was derived from a man younger than 30 in good health. Some clones in this sample may be carry-over from other donors' samples. The CDR3 DNA reads TGTGCCAGCACCCCTGGACTAGCGTCCCCCTACGAGCAGTACTTC. Translation gives CASTPGLASPYEQYF.